This TCR beta chain emerged from a study of shared clonotypes between healthy human individuals. Overall study context: Donors had three CD4 naive, three CD4 memory, two CD8 naive and one CD8 memory plate apiece. Points from the study as a whole: Though the depth was large, rarefaction showed that sorted-subset sequencing was incomplete.

Donation came from healthy HIV-negative adults that had no recent acute infections or vaccinations. All of the donors resided in Nashville, Tennessee, and each was a Caucasian adult. The repertoire was sequenced with immunoSEQ multiplex PCR; TCRdb's copy has only in-frame clones and lacks some. The table shows about 2 million clones, with over 85% occurring only once. Of note for this clone: The antigen remains unidentified.

This TCR came from a man between 18 and 29 years old in good health. The material sequenced was naive CD4+ T cells sorted from blood. The subset: CD45RA+ positively selected.

This chain's CDR3 is CASSVASGGQGANEQYF. In DNA form, the CDR3 reads TGTGCCAGCAGCGTAGCTTCGGGGGGACAGGGGGCCAACGAGCAGTACTTC. The V call is TRBV9, the J call TRBJ2-7; 12 bases are shared with TRBD1. V lost 0 bases, J lost 5 bases, and 9 bases stayed unmatched. There are 17 residues in the CDR3. In germline, CDR1 is SGDLS, CDR2 YYNGEE.